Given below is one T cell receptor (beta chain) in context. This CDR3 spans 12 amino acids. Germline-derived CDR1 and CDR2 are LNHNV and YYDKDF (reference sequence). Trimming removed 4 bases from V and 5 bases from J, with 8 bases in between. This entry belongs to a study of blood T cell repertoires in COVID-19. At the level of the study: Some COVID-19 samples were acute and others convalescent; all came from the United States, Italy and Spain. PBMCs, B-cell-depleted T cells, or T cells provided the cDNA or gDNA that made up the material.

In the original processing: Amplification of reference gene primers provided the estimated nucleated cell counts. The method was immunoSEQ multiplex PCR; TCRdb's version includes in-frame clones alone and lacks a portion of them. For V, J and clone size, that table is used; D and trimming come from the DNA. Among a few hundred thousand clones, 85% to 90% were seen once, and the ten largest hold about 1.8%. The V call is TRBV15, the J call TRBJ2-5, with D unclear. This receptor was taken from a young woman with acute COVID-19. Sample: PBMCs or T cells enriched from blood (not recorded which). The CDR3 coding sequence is TGTGCCACCAGCATGTCCCGGGAGACCCAGTACTTC. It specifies CATSMSRETQYF.